This T cell receptor beta chain was sequenced during a study of blood T cells in healthy people across ages. Overall study: The template switching approach captured approximately one barcoded beta molecule for every two T cells. Findings and limits, study-wide: Donor CMV infection status was unknown, possibly confounding age-related changes in expanded clonotypes.

CDR3 length: 19 residues. Germline loops: CDR1 ENHRY, CDR2 SYGVKD. The V segment lost 4 bases and the J segment 2 bases; nucleotides outside the gene matches: 15. It was with a sample-barcoded 5' primer and a J-beta primer mix that a second PCR of about 6 to 11 cycles was run. Each TCR beta cDNA got a 12-nucleotide random molecular identifier. TCRdb reanalysed the 5' RACE reads using MiXCR and keeps one entry per CDR3 protein. The table lists over a million distinct CDR3 sequences, approximately 40% of them singletons. As for this clonotype: Antigen: not known.

The clonotype originates from a young woman in good health. The chain uses TRBV10-3 and TRBJ2-3; 10 bases line up with TRBD2. The specimen sequenced was blood. This CDR3 reads CAISAPQAGGRGNTDTQYF. CDR3 nucleotides: TGTGCCATCAGTGCCCCTCAAGCGGGAGGGCGGGGAAACACAGATACGCAGTATTTT.